This TCR beta chain originates from a study of cytomegalovirus exposure and HLA in healthy donors. Study overall: For the approximately 390 genotyped donors, 75% to 90% fell within the Caucasian-associated ancestry cluster.

Concerning this clone itself: Its cognate antigen is unknown.

Findings and limits, study-wide: In vitro experiments confirmed that a few CMV-associated chains were specific for CMV antigens. Earlier results showed most TCR beta V segments being productive about 90% or about 30% of the time.

The CDR3 contains 16 residues. Germline V gene sequence: CDR1 MGHRA, CDR2 YSYEKL. Trimming pared 0 bases from V and 3 bases from J, leaving 15 bases between. The PCR had 60 Vbeta and 13 Jbeta primers. Under the authors' procedure: Approximately 86 million unique TCR beta chains, 10 million to 14 million shared, were counted in a later analysis. Assay: immunoSEQ multiplex PCR; the TCRdb copy retains only in-frame clones and omits some. V and J calls and clone size are as listed in that table; D and trimming were resolved from the DNA. The sample's table shows under 200,000 clones. Sequenced sample: PBMCs. V is TRBV4-1 and J is TRBJ2-7; TRBD2 is a possible D gene (5 bases). The receptor was derived from a man aged 25-45 years in good health and CMV-seronegative. CDR3 protein: CASSQDQSFSDYEQYF. CDR3 nucleotide sequence: TGCGCCAGCAGCCAAGATCAAAGCTTTAGCGACTACGAGCAGTACTTC.